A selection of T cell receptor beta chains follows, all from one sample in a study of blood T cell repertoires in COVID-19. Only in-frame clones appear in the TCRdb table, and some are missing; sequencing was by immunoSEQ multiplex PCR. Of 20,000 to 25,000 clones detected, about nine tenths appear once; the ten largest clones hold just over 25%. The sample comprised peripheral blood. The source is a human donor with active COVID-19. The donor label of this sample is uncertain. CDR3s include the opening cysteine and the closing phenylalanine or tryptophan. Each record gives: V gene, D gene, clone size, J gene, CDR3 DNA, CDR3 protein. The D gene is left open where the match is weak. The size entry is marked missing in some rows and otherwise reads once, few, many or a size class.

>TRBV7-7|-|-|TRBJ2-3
TGTGCTAGCAGCTCCCGGGGAAGCACAGATACGCAGTATTTT
CASSSRGSTDTQYF
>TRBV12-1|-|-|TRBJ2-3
TGTGCCAGCTATCCCACTAGCACAGATACGCAGTATTTT
CASYPTSTDTQYF
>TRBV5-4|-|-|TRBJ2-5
TGTGCCAGCAGCTTAGCGAGTGAGACCCAGTACTTC
CASSLASETQYF
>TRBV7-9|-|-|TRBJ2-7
TGTGCCAGCAGCCTTTTAGTAGGGGGCGAGCAGTACTTC
CASSLLVGGEQYF
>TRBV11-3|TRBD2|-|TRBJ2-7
TGTGCCAGCAGACACTGGTATGGGGGGGAATCCTACGAGCAGTACTTC
CASRHWYGGESYEQYF
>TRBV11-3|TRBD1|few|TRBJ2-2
TGTGCCAGCAGCTTACGCCCCAGGGGGAGCACCGGGGAGCTGTTTTTT
CASSLRPRGSTGELFF
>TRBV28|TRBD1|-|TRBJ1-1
TGTGCCAGCAGTTCACCGGGACAGGCTACTAAAGCTTTCTTT
CASSSPGQATKAFF
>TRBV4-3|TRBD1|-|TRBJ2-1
TGCGCCAGCAGCCCCAGAGACAGGGCTGTAAACAATGAGCAGTTCTTC
CASSPRDRAVNNEQFF
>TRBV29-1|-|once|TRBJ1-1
TGCAGCGTTGAAATTGGGGGGGGCACTGAAGCTTTCTTT
CSVEIGGGTEAFF
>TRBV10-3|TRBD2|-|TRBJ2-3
TGTGCCATCAGCGTAAGCGGGAGTACAGATACGCAGTATTTT
CAISVSGSTDTQYF
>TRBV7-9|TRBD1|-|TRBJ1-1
TGTGCCAGCAGCTCCCAACCCGGGACAGGGAACACTGAAGCTTTCTTT
CASSSQPGTGNTEAFF
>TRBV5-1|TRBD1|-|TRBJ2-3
TGCGCCAGCAGGCAGGGGGCGAGCACAGATACGCAGTATTTT
CASRQGASTDTQYF
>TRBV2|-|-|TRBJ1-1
TGTGCCAGCAGTGCGGAAACAGGGACTGAAGCTTTCTTT
CASSAETGTEAFF
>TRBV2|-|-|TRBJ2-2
TGTGCCAGCACCAAAAATCTGGGAGAGACCGGGGAGCTGTTTTTT
CASTKNLGETGELFF
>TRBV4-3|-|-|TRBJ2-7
TGCGCCAGCAGCCTCGGTACGGGGTCAACAAATGAGCAGTACTTC
CASSLGTGSTNEQYF
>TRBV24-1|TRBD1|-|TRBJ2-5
TGTGCCACCAGTGATCCGGGAAAGGGGGCGGGTGAGACCCAGTACTTC
CATSDPGKGAGETQYF
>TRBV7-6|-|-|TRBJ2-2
TGTGCCAGCAGCTTAGCTAGCCCCGGGGAGCTGTTTTTT
CASSLASPGELFF
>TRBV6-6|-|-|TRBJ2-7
TGTGCCAGCAGTTACACAGCCCCCTACGAGCAGTACTTC
CASSYTAPYEQYF
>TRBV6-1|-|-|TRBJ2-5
TGTGCCAGCAGTGAAGCTTCCGGCTGGCTAGCCTGGGCGGAGACCCAGTACTTC
CASSEASGWLAWAETQYF